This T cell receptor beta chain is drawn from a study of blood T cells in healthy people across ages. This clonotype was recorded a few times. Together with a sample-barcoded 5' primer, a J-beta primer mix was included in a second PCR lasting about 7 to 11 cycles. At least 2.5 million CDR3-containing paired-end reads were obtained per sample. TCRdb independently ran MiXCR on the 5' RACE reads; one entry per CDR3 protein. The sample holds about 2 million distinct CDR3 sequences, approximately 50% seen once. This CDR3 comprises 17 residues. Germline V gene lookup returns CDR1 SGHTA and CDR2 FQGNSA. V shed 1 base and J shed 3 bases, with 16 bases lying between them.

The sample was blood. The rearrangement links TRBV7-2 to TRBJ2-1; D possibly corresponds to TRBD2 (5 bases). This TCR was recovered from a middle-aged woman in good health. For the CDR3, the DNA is TGTGCCAGCAGCTTAGAAGGATCTGGGAGTCTCTACAATGAGCAGTTCTTC. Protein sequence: CASSLEGSGSLYNEQFF.